These T cell receptor beta chains were read from a single sample in a study of OX40 agonist ivuxolimab in advanced cancers. The method was immunoSEQ multiplex PCR; TCRdb's version includes in-frame clones alone and lacks a portion of them. This table has around 76,000 clones, 90% to 95% appearing once. The sequences come from CD4+ or CD8+ T cells sorted from blood, collected in a trial of the OX40 agonist ivuxolimab. The origin of the receptors is an adult with an advanced solid tumor such as melanoma, head and neck, liver or kidney cancer. Each CDR3 is given with its conserved first and last residue. D genes are given only for firm matches. Clone size, where shown, is once, few, many, or a class for clones that have expanded.

D gene: .
J gene: TRBJ1-5
V gene: TRBV11-2
clone size: .
CDR3 DNA: TGTGCCAGCAGCTTAGGGGTGGGGCCCTATCAGCCCCAGCATTTT
CDR3 protein: CASSLGVGPYQPQHF

D gene: .
J gene: TRBJ1-5
V gene: TRBV19
clone size: few
CDR3 DNA: TGTGCCAGTAGTACCCAGCCCCAGCATTTT
CDR3 protein: CASSTQPQHF

D gene: .
J gene: TRBJ2-3
V gene: TRBV27
clone size: once
CDR3 DNA: TGTGCCAGCAGTTTTCTAGCAGATACGCAGTATTTT
CDR3 protein: CASSFLADTQYF

D gene: TRBD2
J gene: TRBJ2-1
V gene: TRBV9
clone size: .
CDR3 DNA: TGTGCCAGCAGCGTGAGCCTAGCGGGTCCTTCCTACAATGAGCAGTTCTTC
CDR3 protein: CASSVSLAGPSYNEQFF

D gene: .
J gene: TRBJ1-5
V gene: TRBV5-1
clone size: .
CDR3 DNA: TGCGCCAGCAGCTCCTGGGGGGGACGACCCAATCAGCCCCAGCATTTT
CDR3 protein: CASSSWGGRPNQPQHF

D gene: .
J gene: TRBJ2-7
V gene: TRBV7-9
clone size: once
CDR3 DNA: TGTGCCAGCAGCCCGGGCCGCAGGGAACTTTACGAGCAGTACTTC
CDR3 protein: CASSPGRRELYEQYF

D gene: .
J gene: TRBJ2-7
V gene: TRBV11-2
clone size: .
CDR3 DNA: TGTGCCAGCAGCCCATACTACGAGCAGTACTTC
CDR3 protein: CASSPYYEQYF

D gene: TRBD1
J gene: TRBJ2-7
V gene: TRBV10-3
clone size: .
CDR3 DNA: TGTGCCACCTGGACAGGGGCCTACGAGCAGTACTTC
CDR3 protein: CATWTGAYEQYF

D gene: .
J gene: TRBJ2-1
V gene: TRBV7-9
clone size: .
CDR3 DNA: TGTGCCAGCAGCTCTGCTACAGGGTACAATGAGCAGTTCTTC
CDR3 protein: CASSSATGYNEQFF

D gene: .
J gene: TRBJ1-1
V gene: TRBV6-1
clone size: .
CDR3 DNA: TGTGCCAGCAGTGGAACGACTGGAGGGCGCCCACCTGGGCCTGAAGCTTTCTTT
CDR3 protein: CASSGTTGGRPPGPEAFF

D gene: .
J gene: TRBJ1-5
V gene: TRBV6-5
clone size: .
CDR3 DNA: TGTGCCAGCAGTTCTCTGCGGGGAAGTAGTCAGCCCCAGCATTTT
CDR3 protein: CASSSLRGSSQPQHF

D gene: .
J gene: TRBJ2-7
V gene: TRBV19
clone size: .
CDR3 DNA: TGTGCCAGTAGTGCAGGCTCCATCTCCTACGAGCAGTACTTC
CDR3 protein: CASSAGSISYEQYF

D gene: .
J gene: TRBJ1-1
V gene: TRBV7-6
clone size: .
CDR3 DNA: TGTGCCAGCAGCGGCCCTCACCCAGAGAAAGCTTTCTTT
CDR3 protein: CASSGPHPEKAFF

D gene: .
J gene: TRBJ2-7
V gene: TRBV19
clone size: .
CDR3 DNA: TGTGCCACCCAGCTCGGGACCTCCTACGAGCAGTACTTC
CDR3 protein: CATQLGTSYEQYF

D gene: .
J gene: TRBJ1-2
V gene: TRBV11-2
clone size: once
CDR3 DNA: TGTGCCAGCAGCTTTACCCCAGGGGTAGGCTATGGCTACACCTTC
CDR3 protein: CASSFTPGVGYGYTF

D gene: .
J gene: TRBJ1-1
V gene: TRBV7-9
clone size: .
CDR3 DNA: TGTGCCAGCAGCGGGGACTCCCCTGAAGCTTTCTTT
CDR3 protein: CASSGDSPEAFF

D gene: TRBD1
J gene: TRBJ2-5
V gene: TRBV27
clone size: .
CDR3 DNA: TGTGCCAGCAGTTTGAGTAACAGGGGGGAGACCCAGTACTTC
CDR3 protein: CASSLSNRGETQYF

D gene: .
J gene: TRBJ2-7
V gene: TRBV5-6
clone size: .
CDR3 DNA: TGTGCCAGCAGCTTAGGAAGTGCCTACGAGCAGTACTTC
CDR3 protein: CASSLGSAYEQYF

D gene: .
J gene: TRBJ2-7
V gene: TRBV10-1
clone size: few
CDR3 DNA: TGCGCCAGGATAAACATCTACGAGCAGTACTTC
CDR3 protein: CARINIYEQYF

D gene: .
J gene: TRBJ2-3
V gene: TRBV5-1
clone size: .
CDR3 DNA: TGCGCCAGCGGTCTTTTCCAAAAACAGTCCGATACGCAGTATTTT
CDR3 protein: CASGLFQKQSDTQYF

D gene: .
J gene: TRBJ2-7
V gene: TRBV20-1
clone size: once
CDR3 DNA: TGCAGTGCCCTTCACTACGAGCAGTACTTC
CDR3 protein: CSALHYEQYF

D gene: TRBD1
J gene: TRBJ1-6
V gene: TRBV10-3
clone size: .
CDR3 DNA: TGTGCCATCAGTGAGTCGAAAATGGGGACAGGGGATTATTCACCCCTCCACTTT
CDR3 protein: CAISESKMGTGDYSPLHF

D gene: .
J gene: TRBJ1-2
V gene: TRBV5-6
clone size: .
CDR3 DNA: TGTGCCAGCAGCTTGTGGGGCAGGGACGGTATTTATGGCTACACCTTC
CDR3 protein: CASSLWGRDGIYGYTF

D gene: .
J gene: TRBJ2-4
V gene: TRBV5-4
clone size: .
CDR3 DNA: TGTGCCAGCAGCTTAGGGGACTCAAAAAACATTCAGTACTTC
CDR3 protein: CASSLGDSKNIQYF

D gene: TRBD1
J gene: TRBJ1-4
V gene: TRBV6-1
clone size: .
CDR3 DNA: TGTGCCAGCAGTGATCGGGTGGGACAGGGGGGTGAAGCTAATGAAAAACTGTTTTTT
CDR3 protein: CASSDRVGQGGEANEKLFF

D gene: TRBD1
J gene: TRBJ2-6
V gene: TRBV7-8
clone size: .
CDR3 DNA: TGTGCCAGCAGCAGGGGGCTTAATGGGGCCAACGTCCTGACTTTC
CDR3 protein: CASSRGLNGANVLTF

D gene: .
J gene: TRBJ1-5
V gene: TRBV29-1
clone size: once
CDR3 DNA: TGCAGCGTTGAATCAGATGGGGATCAGCCCCAGCATTTT
CDR3 protein: CSVESDGDQPQHF

D gene: .
J gene: TRBJ2-1
V gene: TRBV19
clone size: .
CDR3 DNA: TGTGCCAGTAGTTCAAGGCCGGTTTCCTACAATGAGCAGTTCTTC
CDR3 protein: CASSSRPVSYNEQFF

D gene: TRBD1
J gene: TRBJ2-1
V gene: TRBV7-9
clone size: .
CDR3 DNA: TGTGCCAGCAGCCCACCTCGGACAGGGCAGGATGAGCAGTTCTTC
CDR3 protein: CASSPPRTGQDEQFF

D gene: .
J gene: TRBJ2-7
V gene: TRBV6-5
clone size: .
CDR3 DNA: TGTGCCAGCAGTTACTCCTCAGGTAAAGAGCAGTACTTC
CDR3 protein: CASSYSSGKEQYF

D gene: .
J gene: TRBJ1-2
V gene: TRBV5-4
clone size: .
CDR3 DNA: TGCGCCAGCAGCCAAGATCTAAGGGACCGCCTGGGCTACACCTTC
CDR3 protein: CASSQDLRDRLGYTF

D gene: .
J gene: TRBJ1-5
V gene: TRBV27
clone size: few
CDR3 DNA: TGTGCCAGCAGTCTTGAGGGGGGAGCTCAGCCCCAGCATTTT
CDR3 protein: CASSLEGGAQPQHF

D gene: .
J gene: TRBJ1-1
V gene: TRBV27
clone size: .
CDR3 DNA: TGTGCCAGCGCTACTTGGCGAGGGGGGACTGAAGCTTTCTTT
CDR3 protein: CASATWRGGTEAFF

D gene: TRBD2
J gene: TRBJ2-7
V gene: TRBV7-8
clone size: .
CDR3 DNA: TGTGCCAGTGCGACTAGCGGGTACTACGAGCAGTACTTC
CDR3 protein: CASATSGYYEQYF

D gene: .
J gene: TRBJ1-1
V gene: TRBV5-1
clone size: .
CDR3 DNA: TGCGCCAGCAGCTTTCTGGCGGCGGTGAACACTGAAGCTTTCTTT
CDR3 protein: CASSFLAAVNTEAFF

D gene: TRBD1
J gene: TRBJ1-4
V gene: TRBV9
clone size: .
CDR3 DNA: TGTGCCAGCAGCGCCGGCAGGGGGGAAAAACTGTTTTTT
CDR3 protein: CASSAGRGEKLFF

D gene: .
J gene: TRBJ1-1
V gene: TRBV7-9
clone size: .
CDR3 DNA: TGTGCCAGCAGCTTACGGGGTGCTGAAGCTTTCTTT
CDR3 protein: CASSLRGAEAFF

D gene: .
J gene: TRBJ2-5
V gene: TRBV10-1
clone size: .
CDR3 DNA: TGCGCCAGCAGTGAGTCGGAGGGCCTTTTGGAGACCCAGTACTTC
CDR3 protein: CASSESEGLLETQYF

D gene: .
J gene: TRBJ1-1
V gene: TRBV14
clone size: .
CDR3 DNA: TGTGCCAGCAGCCAAACGCCGGGACCAATTATGAACACTGAAGCTTTCTTT
CDR3 protein: CASSQTPGPIMNTEAFF

D gene: .
J gene: TRBJ1-6
V gene: TRBV6-6
clone size: .
CDR3 DNA: TGTGCTCACGGGGGGGAGAGGAATTCACCCCTCCACTTT
CDR3 protein: CAHGGERNSPLHF

D gene: .
J gene: TRBJ2-7
V gene: TRBV27
clone size: .
CDR3 DNA: TGTGCCAGCGGGTACGAGCAGTACTTC
CDR3 protein: CASGYEQYF

D gene: .
J gene: TRBJ1-2
V gene: TRBV5-5
clone size: .
CDR3 DNA: TGTGCCAGCAGCTTGGGCGTCTACACCTTC
CDR3 protein: CASSLGVYTF

D gene: .
J gene: TRBJ2-3
V gene: TRBV19
clone size: .
CDR3 DNA: TGTGCCAGTAGTTTCGGCGATACGCAGTATTTT
CDR3 protein: CASSFGDTQYF

D gene: .
J gene: TRBJ1-2
V gene: TRBV9
clone size: once
CDR3 DNA: TGTGCCAGCAGCGTAGGAACGGGAGACTATGGCTACACCTTC
CDR3 protein: CASSVGTGDYGYTF

D gene: .
J gene: TRBJ2-7
V gene: TRBV9
clone size: .
CDR3 DNA: TGTACCAGCAGCCCCGCGGGGCGGTCCTCCTACGAGCAGTACTTC
CDR3 protein: CTSSPAGRSSYEQYF

D gene: TRBD1
J gene: TRBJ2-7
V gene: TRBV5-1
clone size: .
CDR3 DNA: TGCGCCAGCAGCAGACAGGGGGCGGCCTACGAGCAGTACTTC
CDR3 protein: CASSRQGAAYEQYF

D gene: .
J gene: TRBJ2-7
V gene: TRBV4-3
clone size: .
CDR3 DNA: TGCGCCAGCAGCCAAGAAATAGGCGGCTACGAGCAGTACTTC
CDR3 protein: CASSQEIGGYEQYF

D gene: TRBD1
J gene: TRBJ1-1
V gene: TRBV4-3
clone size: .
CDR3 DNA: TGCGCCAGCAGCCAAGAAAGACAGGGAAACACTGAAGCTTTCTTT
CDR3 protein: CASSQERQGNTEAFF

D gene: .
J gene: TRBJ1-5
V gene: TRBV15
clone size: .
CDR3 DNA: TGTGCCACCGCCTATGGGAGCAATCAGCCCCAGCATTTT
CDR3 protein: CATAYGSNQPQHF

D gene: .
J gene: TRBJ2-5
V gene: TRBV6-6
clone size: .
CDR3 DNA: TGTGCCAGCAGTCCGGGACTAGGGGGCCGGGAGACCCAGTACTTC
CDR3 protein: CASSPGLGGRETQYF

D gene: .
J gene: TRBJ1-5
V gene: TRBV6-5
clone size: .
CDR3 DNA: TGTGCCAGCAGTTCGACAGGTCAGCCCCAGCATTTT
CDR3 protein: CASSSTGQPQHF

D gene: .
J gene: TRBJ1-1
V gene: TRBV29-1
clone size: .
CDR3 DNA: TGCAGCGTCGTCCCAAGGGTAGATAGCACTGAAGCTTTCTTT
CDR3 protein: CSVVPRVDSTEAFF